This TCR beta chain was recorded in a study of T cell repertoires in cytomegalovirus infection. Points on this clonotype: Its antigen is currently unknown.

TCRdb recomputed calls from the reads with MiXCR, one row per CDR3 protein. Of around 770,000 distinct CDR3 sequences listed, almost 30% are singletons. The sequencing used cultured CD8+ T cells from PBMCs, collected from culture after CMV antigen stimulation. The sequence was obtained from a human donor in good health (CMV status not recorded). Some clones in this sample may be carry-over from other donors' samples.

The CDR3 coding sequence is TGTGCCAGCAGTTACTCGGTGGGAACAGATACGCAGTATTTT. As protein: CASSYSVGTDTQYF. The rearrangement joins TRBV6-5 to TRBJ2-3; D gene ambiguous. The CDR3 consists of 14 residues. Trimming stripped 0 bases from V and 3 bases from J, with 7 bases between. The germline V gene has CDR1 MNHEY and CDR2 SVGAGI.